The 32 T cell receptor beta chains given below trace back to one sample, sequenced in a study of blood T cell repertoires in COVID-19. The assay was immunoSEQ multiplex PCR, and TCRdb's table has in-frame clones only and misses some. The sample has nearly 400,000 clones, 85% to 90% seen once. Sequenced material: PBMCs or T cells enriched from blood (not recorded which). All receptors derive from a woman in her 30s who had recovered from COVID-19.

V and J are TRBV7-2 and TRBJ1-4; 8 bases align to TRBD1. V trimming: 8 bases; J trimming: 1 base; junction bases outside the gene matches: 3. The germline gives CDR1 SGHTA, CDR2 FQGNSA. The CDR3 loop spans 14 amino acids. The CDR3 spells CASGQGGTNEKLFF. In DNA form, the CDR3 reads TGTGCCAGCGGACAGGGAGGAACTAATGAAAAACTGTTTTTT.

The gene calls are TRBV10-2 and TRBJ2-7; TRBD1 matches 7 bases. Germline values: CDR1 WSHSY, CDR2 SAAADI. After removal of 11 bases from V and 6 bases from J, the junction contained 16 bases not matched to a gene. The CDR3 consists of 14 residues. The CDR3 loop is CAGSDRDSWGEQYF. CDR3 DNA sequence: TGCGCCGGGTCCGACCGGGACAGTTGGGGCGAGCAGTACTTC.

The V call is TRBV2, the J call TRBJ2-3; possible D gene TRBD1, 5 bases. CDR1 and CDR2 (germline): SNHLY, FYNNEI. The CDR3 has 14 amino acids. V shed 4 bases and J shed 0 bases, with 8 bases lying between them. In DNA, the CDR3 is TGTGCCAGCAGTGCAGGGCCAAGCACAGATACGCAGTATTTT. Translated: CASSAGPSTDTQYF.

The J gene is TRBJ2-5, the V gene TRBV28; TRBD2 aligns across 8 bases. The CDR3 runs to 15 residues. The germline V gene has CDR1 MDHEN and CDR2 SYDVKM. V was clipped by 5 bases and J by 2 bases; unmatched bases: 7. CDR3 region: CASSLGTSRQETQYF. Written as DNA, the CDR3 is TGTGCCAGCAGTCTCGGGACTAGTAGACAAGAGACCCAGTACTTC.

J is TRBJ1-4 and V is TRBV6-5; unclear D gene. This CDR3 spans 16 amino acids. V was cut by 2 bases and J by 2 bases, with 12 bases left in between. Germline CDR1 is MNHEY and CDR2 is SVGAGI. CDR3 residues: CASSYRPGKTNEKLFF. CDR3 bases: TGTGCCAGCAGTTACAGGCCGGGGAAGACTAATGAAAAACTGTTTTTT.

The chain combines TRBV10-3 with TRBJ1-1; D perhaps matches TRBD1 (6 bases). The CDR3 consists of 15 residues. Germline V gives CDR1 ENHRY, CDR2 SYGVKD. The V and J ends lost 2 bases and 0 bases respectively, with 10 bases between them. CDR3 amino acids: CAISERTDMNTEAFF. CDR3 DNA: TGTGCCATCAGTGAGCGGACAGACATGAACACTGAAGCTTTCTTT.

This chain uses TRBV6-5 with TRBJ1-1, with 8 nucleotides matching TRBD1. Germline-derived CDR1 and CDR2 are MNHEY and SVGAGI. This CDR3 comprises 13 residues. Trimming at V came to 4 bases and at J to 11 bases, leaving 9 bases not matched to a gene. The CDR3 loop is CASSSPRQGSAFF. Here the CDR3 DNA reads TGTGCCAGCAGTTCCCCCCGACAGGGGTCGGCTTTCTTT.

This clone appeared a single time. The chain employs TRBV19 and TRBJ1-5, with 9 bases fitting TRBD1. This CDR3 comprises 15 residues. Germline V gives CDR1 LNHDA, CDR2 SQIVND (reference sequence). Trimming cost V 4 bases and J 4 bases; bases outside gene matches: 5. The CDR3 sequence: CASSSGQGPNQPQHF. The CDR3 DNA reads TGTGCCAGTAGTAGTGGACAGGGGCCGAATCAGCCCCAGCATTTT. Looking up the rest from reference TRBV19 and TRBJ1-5 gives the full variable domain: DGGITQSPKYLFRKEGQNVTLSCEQNLNHDAMYWYRQDPGQGLRLIYYSQIVNDFQKGDIAEGYSVSREKKESFPLTVTSAQKNPTAFYLCASSSGQGPNQPQHFGDGTRLSIL.

Written as DNA, the CDR3 is TGTGCCAGCAGCCTCCGGGACAGCCGCTACAATGAGCAGTTCTTC. This gives the protein CASSLRDSRYNEQFF. The gene calls are TRBV11-3 and TRBJ2-1, with 7 nucleotides matching TRBD1. The CDR3 has 15 residues. The V gene's germline CDR1 is SGHNT and CDR2 YENEEA. V gave up 5 bases and J gave up 3 bases; unmatched junction bases: 7. Supplemented by reference TRBV11-3 and TRBJ2-1, the full variable domain reads EAGVVQSPRYKIIEKKQPVAFWCNPISGHNTLYWYLQNLGQGPELLIRYENEEAVDDSQLPKDRFSAERLKGVDSTLKIQPAELGDSAVYLCASSLRDSRYNEQFFGPGTRLTVL.

V is TRBV19 and J is TRBJ2-1; D possibly corresponds to TRBD2 (6 bases). The V end was cut by 4 bases, the J end by 4 bases, with 11 bases between. The V gene's germline CDR1 is LNHDA and CDR2 SQIVND (reference sequence). This CDR3 spans 14 amino acids. CDR3 nucleotides: TGTGCCAGTAGTAGTGGAGGGAATTACAATGAGCAGTTCTTC. Its translation is CASSSGGNYNEQFF.

This clone was detected once. CDR3 in amino acids: CASSGRTGSRTDTQYF. DNA of the CDR3: TGTGCCAGCAGCGGAAGGACGGGGAGCCGCACAGATACGCAGTATTTT. The J gene is TRBJ2-3, the V gene TRBV2; weak D call: TRBD2 (5 bases). Germline CDR1 SNHLY, CDR2 FYNNEI. The CDR3 loop spans 16 amino acids. V was shortened by 6 bases and J by 1 base, with 17 bases between the two germline ends.

The chain has TRBV29-1 and TRBJ1-2; 7 bases agree with TRBD1. The CDR3 consists of 13 residues. Trimming removed 4 bases from V and 2 bases from J; junction bases left unmatched: 4. The germline V gene has CDR1 SQVTM and CDR2 ANQGSEA. This chain's CDR3 is CSVVQGVNYGYTF. The DNA of the CDR3 is TGCAGCGTTGTTCAGGGGGTAAACTATGGCTACACCTTC.

V is TRBV28 and J is TRBJ2-7, with TRBD2 as a possible D gene (6 bases). CDR3 length equals 15 residues. Germline values: CDR1 MDHEN, CDR2 SYDVKM. The V and J ends lost 4 bases and 0 bases respectively, with 13 bases between them. The CDR3 protein is CASSSPGTRSYEQYF. Here the CDR3 DNA reads TGTGCCAGCAGTTCTCCCGGGACTCGCTCCTACGAGCAGTACTTC.

This rearrangement joins TRBV5-1 to TRBJ1-3, with TRBD1 matching 9 bases. J lost 4 bases, V lost 4 bases, and 6 bases had no gene match. CDR1 is SGHRS and CDR2 is YFSETQ in the germline V gene. The CDR3 loop spans 15 amino acids. The CDR3 bases are TGCGCCAGCAGCATGAGACAGGGGGAAGGAAACACCATATATTTT. Its protein is CASSMRQGEGNTIYF.

The rearrangement links TRBV27 to TRBJ2-7, with 8 bases aligning to TRBD1. V trimming: 4 bases; J trimming: 6 bases; junction bases outside the gene matches: 11. The CDR3 totals 15 residues. Germline loops: CDR1 MNHEY, CDR2 SMNVEV (reference sequence). CDR3 region: CASSSLGQEDLEQYF. The CDR3 DNA follows: TGTGCCAGCAGTTCACTGGGACAGGAAGACCTCGAGCAGTACTTC.

The genes are TRBV7-8 and TRBJ2-7; 10 bases are shared with TRBD2. Trimming took 1 base from V and 2 from J; bases not matched to a gene: 5. The CDR3 sequence is 16 residues long. CDR1 and CDR2 from the germline V gene are SGHVS and FQNEAQ. The CDR3 sequence is CASSLGRLAGTYEQYF. The CDR3 bases are TGTGCCAGCAGCTTAGGACGACTAGCGGGCACCTACGAGCAGTACTTC.

V usage is TRBV7-3 and J usage is TRBJ1-2; D remains unclear. Germline V gives CDR1 SGHTA, CDR2 FQGTGA. The V and J ends lost 2 bases and 6 bases respectively, with 10 bases between them. The CDR3 has 13 amino acids. DNA of the CDR3: TGTGCCAGCAGCTTATCCCCCGGGAATGGCTACACCTTC. This encodes CASSLSPGNGYTF.

V gene TRBV11-3 combines with J gene TRBJ1-1; D might be TRBD1 (6 bases). Germline CDR1 is SGHNT and CDR2 is YENEEA. This CDR3 comprises 13 residues. Trimming stripped 3 bases from V and 4 bases from J, with 9 bases between. The CDR3 nucleotides are TGTGCCAGCAGCTTCATCAGGGGCACTGAAGCTTTCTTT. Translated: CASSFIRGTEAFF.

The chain uses TRBV12-3 or TRBV12-4 and TRBJ2-5, with a possible D match to TRBD2 (6 bases). There are 13 residues in the CDR3. The ends were cut back, 6 bases at V and 2 bases at J, with 10 bases in the middle. The CDR3 is CASSRDFQETQYF. The CDR3 DNA is TGTGCCAGCAGCCGGGACTTTCAAGAGACCCAGTACTTC.

The J gene is TRBJ1-2, the V gene TRBV25-1; a possible D gene is TRBD1 (5 bases). This CDR3 is built from 14 residues. With 4 bases removed from V and 3 bases from J, the gap between germline ends came to 12 bases. CDR1 is MGHDK and CDR2 is SYGVNS in the germline V gene. CDR3 in amino acids: CASSGPGLYYGYTF. DNA of the CDR3: TGTGCCAGCAGTGGACCGGGACTCTACTATGGCTACACCTTC.

In DNA, the CDR3 is TGTGCCACCAGCAGAGTCGGGCTGAGGGATCAGCCCCAGCATTTT. This gives the protein CATSRVGLRDQPQHF. This rearrangement joins TRBV15 to TRBJ1-5; D unclear. Per the germline V gene, CDR1 is LNHNV and CDR2 is YYDKDF (reference sequence). Trimming shortened V by 1 base and J by 5 bases, and 12 bases separated the two germline ends. The CDR3 spans 15 residues.

V and J are TRBV7-9 and TRBJ1-2; no clear D. CDR3 size: 14 residues. The V gene's germline CDR1 is SEHNR and CDR2 FQNEAQ (reference sequence). The V gene lost 2 bases and the J gene lost 0 bases, with 7 bases spanning the gap. Written as DNA, the CDR3 is TGTGCCAGCAGCTTATCAGTCTCTAACTATGGCTACACCTTC. Amino acids: CASSLSVSNYGYTF.

The genes are TRBV7-2 and TRBJ2-5; 8 nucleotides agree with TRBD2. The CDR3 sequence is 15 residues long. Per the germline V gene, CDR1 is SGHTA and CDR2 is FQGNSA. Losses at the gene ends were 5 bases for V and 3 bases for J; bases not matched to a gene: 8. In nucleotides, the CDR3 is TGTGCCAGCAGCCCCCGAACTAGCGGAAAAGAGACCCAGTACTTC. It yields the protein CASSPRTSGKETQYF.

V and J are TRBV9 and TRBJ2-7; 9 bases fit TRBD2. This CDR3 comprises 15 residues. V shed 0 bases and J 7 bases; nucleotides not matched to a gene: 8. Germline V gene lookup returns CDR1 SGDLS and CDR2 YYNGEE. CDR3 coding DNA: TGTGCCAGCAGCGTAGAGTCTAGCGGGACCTCTGAGCAGTACTTC. It yields the protein CASSVESSGTSEQYF.

J is TRBJ2-2 and V is TRBV18; the match to TRBD2 covers 7 bases. The germline V gene encodes CDR1 KGHSH and CDR2 LQKENI. The CDR3 consists of 15 residues. Trimming took 4 bases from V and 5 from J; bases not matched to a gene: 7. Written as DNA, the CDR3 is TGTGCCAGCTCACTCGGTGCGGGAGTGACCGGGGAGCTGTTTTTT. Translating gives CASSLGAGVTGELFF.

V gene TRBV5-4 combines with J gene TRBJ1-1; 7 bases are shared with TRBD1. After removal of 1 base from V and 5 bases from J, the junction contained 11 bases not matched to a gene. Germline V CDR1 and CDR2: SGHNT, YYREEE (reference sequence). The CDR3 consists of 16 residues. The CDR3 DNA reads TGTGCCAGCAGCTTGAATCTCAGGATCAGGGGGACTGAAGCTTTCTTT. It encodes CASSLNLRIRGTEAFF.

Points on this clone: Other DNA sequences of this sample code for an identical CDR3. The rearrangement links TRBV5-1 to TRBJ2-2; no reliable D call. CDR1 SGHRS and CDR2 YFSETQ come from the germline V gene. The CDR3 extends over 14 amino acids. V gave up 0 bases and J gave up 5 bases, with 8 bases separating them. CDR3 residues: CASSLGSRTGELFF. The CDR3 region has the DNA TGCGCCAGCAGCTTGGGGTCGAGGACCGGGGAGCTGTTTTTT.

The rearrangement links TRBV7-2 to TRBJ1-5; D is undetermined. Germline V gene sequence: CDR1 SGHTA, CDR2 FQGNSA. This CDR3 comprises 13 residues. With 5 bases removed from V and 6 bases from J, the gap between germline ends came to 11 bases. The CDR3 DNA reads as TGTGCCAGCAGCCTTAGCATGGGTCAGCCCCAGCATTTT. Translated: CASSLSMGQPQHF.

This sequence joins TRBV19 and TRBJ2-1; D perhaps matches TRBD2 (5 bases). Germline loops: CDR1 LNHDA, CDR2 SQIVND (reference sequence). CDR3 length: 13 residues. V gave up 7 bases and J gave up 8 bases, with 15 bases separating them. The CDR3 DNA is TGTGCCAGTACCGGGGTCATTGGGGATGAGCAGTTCTTC. Amino acids: CASTGVIGDEQFF. Looking up the rest from reference TRBV19 and TRBJ2-1 gives the full variable domain: DGGITQSPKYLFRKEGQNVTLSCEQNLNHDAMYWYRQDPGQGLRLIYYSQIVNDFQKGDIAEGYSVSREKKESFPLTVTSAQKNPTAFYLCASTGVIGDEQFFGPGTRLTVL.

The chain combines TRBV7-9 with TRBJ1-3; D is unresolved. V dropped 5 bases and J dropped 3 bases, with 11 bases sitting between them. This CDR3 comprises 14 residues. Germline loops: CDR1 SEHNR, CDR2 FQNEAQ (reference sequence). The CDR3 reads CASSKSLDGNTIYF. In nucleotides, the CDR3 is TGTGCCAGCAGCAAGAGCCTCGATGGAAACACCATATATTTT.

V and J are TRBV11-2 and TRBJ1-4; perhaps TRBD1 as D (6 bases). This CDR3 has 16 residues. The V gene lost 1 base and the J gene lost 8 bases, with 17 bases spanning the gap. CDR1 is SGHAT, CDR2 FQNNGV, per germline. The CDR3 sequence: CASSLGGPARDEKLFF. The CDR3 DNA is TGTGCCAGCAGCTTAGGGGGGCCAGCTCGGGACGAAAAACTGTTTTTT.

This clone was seen a handful of times. One end of the junction does not line up with germline, which may come from a read error. The V and J genes are TRBV2 and TRBJ1-5; 7 bases match TRBD1. The length of the CDR3 is 14 residues. Per germline, CDR1 SNHLY and CDR2 FYNNEI. The DNA of the CDR3 is TGTGCCAGCAGGGAAGGCAGGGGGAATCAGCCCCAGCATTTT. It specifies CASREGRGNQPQHF.